Given below is one T cell receptor (beta chain) in context. The V segment lost 4 bases and the J segment 0 bases; nucleotides outside the gene matches: 3. Germline loops: CDR1 SGDLS, CDR2 YYNGEE. CDR3 length: 17 amino acids. The sample is drawn from a study of blood T cell repertoires in COVID-19. At the level of the study: The study drew acute and convalescent COVID-19 samples from the United States, Italy and Spain. PBMCs, B-cell-depleted T cells, or T cells provided the cDNA or gDNA that made up the material.

Source study methods: How many nucleated cells were present was estimated from reference gene primer amplification. Sequencing used immunoSEQ multiplex PCR; TCRdb keeps in-frame clones, though not all of them. That table gives V, J and clone size, and the DNA gave D and trimming. Of under 150,000 clones in the sample, approximately 82% were seen once. This TCR was recovered from a man aged 65 to 79 with active or convalescent COVID-19. Sequencing was performed on peripheral blood. The chain couples TRBV9 to TRBJ2-3; 15 bases match TRBD2. The CDR3 DNA reads TGTGCCAGCAGCCCCGGGACTAGCGGGGGGAGCACAGATACGCAGTATTTT. It yields the protein CASSPGTSGGSTDTQYF. Combining the CDR3 with reference TRBV9 and TRBJ2-3 gives the whole variable domain DSGVTQTPKHLITATGQRVTLRCSPRSGDLSVYWYQQSLDQGLQFLIQYYNGEERAKGNILERFSAQQFPDLHSELNLSSLELGDSALYFCASSPGTSGGSTDTQYFGPGTRLTVL.